Below are 18 T cell receptor beta chains sequenced from a single sample in a study of cytomegalovirus exposure and HLA in healthy donors. The PCR was carried out with 60 Vbeta primers and 13 Jbeta primers. TCRdb's copy holds only in-frame clones and misses some; the assay was immunoSEQ multiplex PCR. The table lists 100,000 to 150,000 clones, approximately 80% of them singletons. Sequencing used PBMCs. The source is a girl aged 2 to 10 in good health and CMV-seronegative.

This chain links TRBV7-6 with TRBJ1-2, with a possible D match to TRBD1 (6 bases). Trimming cost V 4 bases and J 6 bases, with 15 bases left between them. This CDR3 region has 14 residues. CDR1 SGHVS and CDR2 FNYEAQ come from the germline V gene. The CDR3 nucleotides read TGTGCCAGCAGCTGGACAGCTTCTGGGGATGGCTACACCTTC. Translating gives CASSWTASGDGYTF.

This sequence joins TRBV5-8 and TRBJ2-3; a possible D gene is TRBD2 (7 bases). The germline CDR1 and CDR2 sequences are SGHTS and YDEGEE. The CDR3 covers 15 residues. Trimming cost V 6 bases and J 4 bases, with 18 bases left between them. The CDR3 DNA is TGTGCCAGCACCCTGGGGGCGGGAGTTCCAGATACGCAGTATTTT. Its protein is CASTLGAGVPDTQYF. The whole variable domain, remainder taken from reference TRBV5-8 and TRBJ2-3, is EAGVTQSPTHLIKTRGQQATLRCSPISGHTSVYWYQQALGLGLQFLLWYDEGEERNRGNFPPRFSGRQFPNYSSELNVNALELEDSALYLCASTLGAGVPDTQYFGPGTRLTVL.

The gene calls are TRBV7-9 and TRBJ1-4; 7 bases line up with TRBD1. Unmatched junction bases numbered 17, after V lost 5 bases and J lost 5 bases. Germline CDR1 reads SEHNR; CDR2 reads FQNEAQ (reference sequence). There are 18 residues in the CDR3. CDR3 DNA sequence: TGTGCCAGCAGCCAGACGAACCGACAGGGAACAGAAAATGAAAAACTGTTTTTT. It yields the protein CASSQTNRQGTENEKLFF.

The chain combines TRBV2 with TRBJ1-6; possible D gene TRBD1, 5 bases. CDR1 is SNHLY, CDR2 FYNNEI, per germline. Trimming removed 6 bases from V and 9 bases from J, with 9 bases in between. The CDR3 is 12 residues long. In DNA form, the CDR3 reads TGTGCCAGCAGCGGGGGAGGTTCACCCCTCCACTTT. Amino acids: CASSGGGSPLHF.

The chain is built from TRBV7-9 and TRBJ1-3; D is perhaps TRBD1 (6 bases). The ends were cut back, 2 bases at V and 4 bases at J, with 18 bases in the middle. CDR1 SEHNR and CDR2 FQNEAQ come from the germline V gene (reference sequence). The CDR3 length is 17 residues. The CDR3 reads CASSLFQHRDAGNTIYF. Written as DNA, the CDR3 is TGTGCCAGCAGCTTATTCCAACACAGGGATGCGGGAAACACCATATATTTT.

This clone was seen just once. V usage is TRBV30 and J usage is TRBJ2-3; D is possibly TRBD2 (7 bases). Germline V gene lookup returns CDR1 GTSNPN and CDR2 SVGIG (reference sequence). Trimming pared 7 bases from V and 10 bases from J, leaving 15 bases between. The CDR3 consists of 11 residues. The CDR3 spells CASSWGGPQYF. CDR3 nucleotide sequence: TGTGCCTCTAGTTGGGGGGGGCCGCAGTATTTT. Based on the CDR3 plus reference TRBV30 and TRBJ2-3, the full variable domain is SQTIHQWPATLVQPVGSPLSLECTVEGTSNPNLYWYRQAAGRGLQLLFYSVGIGQISSEVPQNLSASRPQDRQFILSSKKLLLSDSGFYLCASSWGGPQYFGPGTRLTVL.

The gene calls are TRBV7-3 and TRBJ1-1; 7 nucleotides agree with TRBD1. Germline V gene data show CDR1 as SGHTA and CDR2 as FQGTGA. The CDR3 consists of 13 residues. V gave up 4 bases and J gave up 4 bases; unmatched junction bases: 3. The CDR3 nucleotides are TGTGCCAGCAGCTCGACAGGGTTCACTGAAGCTTTCTTT. Translation gives CASSSTGFTEAFF.

The chain combines TRBV5-6 with TRBJ2-7, with TRBD1 identical over 9 bases. Per germline, CDR1 SGHDT and CDR2 YYEEEE. The CDR3 has 13 residues. V was pared by 7 bases and J by 3 bases, with 5 bases of the junction left unmatched. DNA of the CDR3: TGTGCCAGCCGCCGGACAGGGGTCTACGAGCAGTACTTC. Its translation: CASRRTGVYEQYF.

The J gene is TRBJ1-5, the V gene TRBV9, with TRBD1 matching 10 bases. The CDR3 consists of 17 residues. Germline loops: CDR1 SGDLS, CDR2 YYNGEE. V lost 5 bases to trimming and J lost 7 bases; unmatched junction nucleotides: 15. This chain's CDR3 is CASSTSPGTGVEQPQHF. In DNA, the CDR3 is TGTGCCAGCAGTACCTCTCCCGGGACAGGGGTCGAACAGCCCCAGCATTTT.

The J gene is TRBJ1-4, the V gene TRBV7-9, with 9 bases identical to TRBD1. The CDR3 has 15 residues. With 4 bases clipped from V and 7 bases from J, the junction kept 7 bases outside the gene matches. The germline CDR1 and CDR2 sequences are SEHNR and FQNEAQ (reference sequence). The CDR3 spells CASSSGQGRAEKLFF. As DNA, the CDR3 is TGTGCCAGCAGCTCAGGACAGGGGCGGGCTGAAAAACTGTTTTTT.

The J gene is TRBJ2-5, the V gene TRBV27; D call uncertain. The V and J ends lost 4 bases and 2 bases respectively, with 8 bases between them. The length of the CDR3 is 13 residues. CDR1 is MNHEY, CDR2 SMNVEV, per germline (reference sequence). The CDR3 sequence is CASSSYGQETQYF. DNA of the CDR3: TGTGCCAGCAGTTCCTACGGGCAAGAGACCCAGTACTTC.

The chain links TRBV5-1 to TRBJ2-5; 8 bases match TRBD2. CDR1 and CDR2 (germline): SGHRS, YFSETQ. V gave up 1 base and J gave up 5 bases; unmatched junction bases: 7. The CDR3 totals 15 residues. CDR3 DNA sequence: TGCGCCAGCAGCTTGAGCGGGAGTTTGGGGGAGACCCAGTACTTC. Translating it yields CASSLSGSLGETQYF.

V usage is TRBV5-4 and J usage is TRBJ2-1, with 11 bases that match TRBD1. V lost 0 bases and J lost 12; bases outside the gene matches: 14. This CDR3 contains 17 residues. Looked up from germline, CDR1 is SGHNT and CDR2 is YYREEE (reference sequence). CDR3 bases: TGTGCCAGCAGCTTGGGCAACCAGGGACAGGGGGTAATTGGGCAGTTCTTC. Translated: CASSLGNQGQGVIGQFF.

This clone was observed a single time. V is TRBV5-8 and J is TRBJ2-3; 8 bases align to TRBD2. Germline CDR1 and CDR2: SGHTS and YDEGEE. CDR3 length equals 16 residues. V gave up 1 base and J gave up 3 bases; unmatched junction bases: 7. The CDR3 nucleotides are TGTGCCAGCAGCTTGATCAGTAGCGGGACAACAGATACGCAGTATTTT. Translated, it gives CASSLISSGTTDTQYF.

Only one count was recorded for this clone. V gene TRBV4-3 combines with J gene TRBJ2-2; TRBD2 aligns across 7 bases. After removal of 2 bases from V and 4 bases from J, the junction contained 10 bases not matched to a gene. This CDR3 spans 17 amino acids. CDR1 LGHNA and CDR2 YSLEER come from the germline V gene. CDR3 nucleotide sequence: TGCGCCAGCAGCCAATCGGTAGTGCGCGGGGGCACCGGGGAGCTGTTTTTT. This encodes CASSQSVVRGGTGELFF.

This rearrangement joins TRBV7-3 to TRBJ1-3; D possibly corresponds to TRBD1 (6 bases). Per germline, CDR1 SGHTA and CDR2 FQGTGA. CDR3 length: 15 residues. Trimming removed 1 base at V and 4 bases at J, with 11 bases between. In DNA form, the CDR3 reads TGTGCCAGCAGCTTAATAGGGGGTCCGGGAAACACCATATATTTT. This encodes CASSLIGGPGNTIYF.

The chain combines TRBV6-5 with TRBJ2-5; weak D call: TRBD2 (5 bases). This CDR3 is built from 15 residues. Trimming stripped 5 bases from V and 4 bases from J, with 17 bases between. Germline loops: CDR1 MNHEY, CDR2 SVGAGI. The CDR3 region is CASSPLGERRETQYF. CDR3 coding DNA: TGTGCCAGCAGTCCCCTCGGGGAGCGGCGAGAGACCCAGTACTTC.

V and J are TRBV10-2 and TRBJ1-4, with 7 bases aligning to TRBD1. CDR1 is WSHSY and CDR2 is SAAADI in the germline V gene. Trimming removed 6 bases from V and 1 base from J; junction bases left unmatched: 8. The CDR3 has 16 residues. This CDR3 is CASRATSGGTNEKLFF. CDR3 bases: TGCGCCAGCAGAGCGACTTCAGGGGGAACTAATGAAAAACTGTTTTTT.